One sample yielded the 27 T cell receptor beta chains listed below, sequenced in a study of CD8+ T cells in alopecia areata. The sample's treatment: oral pan-JAK inhibitor, 5-10 mg twice daily. Extracted RNA was reverse transcribed into cDNA, the sequencing template. Measured with immunoSEQ multiplex PCR; TCRdb has only the in-frame clones, and not every one. Of around 180,000 clones listed, roughly 60% are singletons. The source was CD4+ T cells sorted from blood, collected at week 24, from a patient treated with tofacitinib. Source of these receptors: a human donor with alopecia areata.

This chain connects TRBV29-1 to TRBJ2-7, with 9 nucleotides matching TRBD1. Germline trimming cut 7 bases from V and 6 bases from J; bases unmatched to any gene: 7. The CDR3 is 12 amino acids. CDR1 and CDR2 (germline): SQVTM, ANQGSEA. The CDR3 sequence is CSATGQGSEQYF. The DNA for the CDR3 is TGCAGCGCCACGGGACAGGGAAGCGAGCAGTACTTC.

The chain has TRBV29-1 and TRBJ1-4; D remains ambiguous. The CDR3 covers 12 residues. CDR1 is SQVTM and CDR2 is ANQGSEA in the germline V gene. Trimming shortened V by 5 bases and J by 4 bases, and 8 bases separated the two germline ends. The CDR3 nucleotides are TGCAGCGTTCGGGGTTTTAATGAAAAACTGTTTTTT. Its translation is CSVRGFNEKLFF.

This chain connects TRBV30 to TRBJ2-3; possibly TRBD1 or TRBD2 for D (6 bases each). The V and J ends lost 2 bases and 4 bases respectively, with 10 bases between them. The CDR3 loop spans 13 amino acids. Germline CDR1 GTSNPN, CDR2 SVGIG (reference sequence). The CDR3 reads CAWSLGGPDTQYF. CDR3 in DNA: TGTGCCTGGAGTTTAGGGGGGCCAGATACGCAGTATTTT.

This sequence joins TRBV5-6 and TRBJ1-1; a possible D gene is TRBD1 (6 bases). Per germline, CDR1 SGHDT and CDR2 YYEEEE. V was pared by 1 base and J by 3 bases, with 10 bases between. The CDR3 covers 14 residues. The CDR3 here is CASSLWGGDTEAFF. The CDR3 DNA reads TGTGCCAGCAGCTTGTGGGGGGGCGACACTGAAGCTTTCTTT.

Only one count was recorded for this clone. The V call is TRBV29-1, the J call TRBJ1-2; D ambiguous. Between the trimmed V and J ends, which lost 3 bases and 4 bases, there was a span of 12 bases. Per germline, CDR1 SQVTM and CDR2 ANQGSEA. The CDR3 runs 13 residues. CDR3 in amino acids: CSVDRPRIYGYTF. DNA for the CDR3: TGCAGCGTTGATAGACCGCGGATCTATGGCTACACCTTC.

Only a few counts were recorded for this clone. The J gene is TRBJ2-1, the V gene TRBV4-3; D possibly corresponds to TRBD1 (6 bases). The CDR3 runs to 16 residues. Germline CDR1 LGHNA, CDR2 YSLEER. V shed 4 bases and J shed 9 bases, with 22 bases lying between them. The CDR3 reads CASSPSGTHVVGEQFF. The CDR3 DNA reads as TGCGCCAGCAGCCCCTCCGGGACACACGTAGTGGGTGAGCAGTTCTTC.

The chain links TRBV30 to TRBJ1-1; D is undetermined. V was cut by 0 bases and J by 1 base, with 9 bases left in between. The CDR3 sequence is 14 residues long. In germline, CDR1 is GTSNPN, CDR2 SVGIG (reference sequence). CDR3 nucleotides: TGTGCCTGGAGTGTACCTCCGGGGAACACTGAAGCTTTCTTT. As protein: CAWSVPPGNTEAFF.

The V call is TRBV15, the J call TRBJ2-1, with 9 bases aligning to TRBD2. V gave up 1 base and J gave up 7 bases; unmatched junction bases: 11. Germline-derived CDR1 and CDR2 are LNHNV and YYDKDF (reference sequence). The CDR3 has 17 residues. For the CDR3, the DNA is TGTGCCACCAGCAGAGTCGGACGCGGGGGGGCCGAGAATGAGCAGTTCTTC. Residues: CATSRVGRGGAENEQFF.

This clone was seen a handful of times. V is TRBV29-1 and J is TRBJ1-1; 7 nucleotides agree with TRBD1. The germline CDR1 and CDR2 sequences are SQVTM and ANQGSEA. This CDR3 spans 14 amino acids. V was clipped by 5 bases and J by 0 bases; unmatched bases: 6. The DNA of the CDR3 is TGCAGCGTTCCTCCTGGGACAGTGAACACTGAAGCTTTCTTT. Translating it yields CSVPPGTVNTEAFF.

This clone was seen just once. The chain recombines TRBV4-1 with TRBJ2-7, with TRBD1 as a possible D gene (6 bases). The CDR3 is 16 amino acids. V was shortened by 1 base and J by 2 bases, with 15 bases between the two germline ends. In germline, CDR1 is MGHRA, CDR2 YSYEKL. The CDR3 region has the DNA TGCGCCAGCAGCCAAGGACATGCTAAGGGGGCCTACGAGCAGTACTTC. It specifies CASSQGHAKGAYEQYF.

The rearrangement links TRBV28 to TRBJ1-2, with D maybe TRBD1 (5 bases). Germline CDR1 MDHEN, CDR2 SYDVKM. The CDR3 extends over 12 amino acids. Trimming removed 7 bases from V and 8 bases from J, with 14 bases in between. As DNA, the CDR3 is TGTGCCAGCATGTATGCGGGGGGAGGCTACACCTTC. Its translation: CASMYAGGGYTF.

Here the CDR3 reads CASSQDTEYEQYF. CDR3 DNA sequence: TGTGCCAGCAGCCAAGATACCGAGTACGAGCAGTACTTC. The chain couples TRBV14 to TRBJ2-7, with D uncertain. This CDR3 is 13 amino acids long. V was trimmed by 0 bases and J by 4 bases, leaving 7 bases between them. The V gene's germline CDR1 is SGHDN and CDR2 FVKESK.

The CDR3 sequence: CASSPSTGGKQETQYF. The CDR3 nucleotides are TGTGCCAGCTCACCGTCGACAGGGGGCAAACAAGAGACCCAGTACTTC. The J gene is TRBJ2-5, the V gene TRBV18; 10 bases are a match to TRBD1. The CDR3 contains 16 residues. J was trimmed by 2 bases and V by 3 bases; bases with no gene match: 6. Per germline, CDR1 KGHSH and CDR2 LQKENI.

The chain recombines TRBV19 with TRBJ1-2; TRBD1 might be the D (5 bases). Trimming pared 1 base from V and 0 bases from J, leaving 9 bases between. From germline, CDR1 is LNHDA and CDR2 SQIVND (reference sequence). This CDR3 is built from 15 residues. The CDR3 DNA is TGTGCCAGTAGTATAGCCGGGACTCCTAACTATGGCTACACCTTC. Translating it yields CASSIAGTPNYGYTF.

CDR3 loop: CASSLSRPDTQYF. DNA of the CDR3: TGTGCCAGCAGTTTATCGCGGCCAGATACGCAGTATTTT. This chain uses TRBV27 with TRBJ2-3; no clear D. Germline values: CDR1 MNHEY, CDR2 SMNVEV (reference sequence). V was trimmed by 0 bases and J by 4 bases, leaving 5 bases between them. The CDR3 covers 13 residues.

V gene TRBV19 combines with J gene TRBJ2-6; D ambiguous. V was clipped by 1 base and J by 0 bases, with 10 bases between them. Per germline, CDR1 LNHDA and CDR2 SQIVND (reference sequence). The CDR3 consists of 17 residues. CDR3 region: CASSIVLQYSGANVLTF. The CDR3 DNA is TGTGCCAGTAGTATAGTGCTGCAGTACTCTGGGGCCAACGTCCTGACTTTC.

V gene TRBV30 combines with J gene TRBJ2-3, with 9 bases fitting TRBD2. CDR1 GTSNPN and CDR2 SVGIG come from the germline V gene (reference sequence). This CDR3 is built from 15 residues. Unmatched junction bases numbered 4, after V lost 0 bases and J lost 3 bases. CDR3 protein: CAWSVGGGATDTQYF. The CDR3 coding sequence is TGTGCCTGGAGTGTAGGCGGGGGGGCAACAGATACGCAGTATTTT.

The rearrangement links TRBV4-1 to TRBJ1-6, with 7 bases lining up with TRBD1. CDR1 and CDR2 from the germline V gene are MGHRA and YSYEKL. This CDR3 has 15 amino acids. With V trimmed by 0 bases and J by 7 bases, 3 bases remained unmatched. The CDR3 is CASSQDGTANSPLHF. Written as DNA, the CDR3 is TGCGCCAGCAGCCAAGACGGGACAGCCAATTCACCCCTCCACTTT.

The gene calls are TRBV15 and TRBJ2-2; D is unclear. This CDR3 has 14 amino acids. Per the germline V gene, CDR1 is LNHNV and CDR2 is YYDKDF (reference sequence). Trimming stripped 1 base from V and 0 bases from J, with 3 bases between. CDR3 loop: CATSRATNTGELFF. The CDR3 coding sequence is TGTGCCACCAGCAGAGCGACGAACACCGGGGAGCTGTTTTTT. Combining the CDR3 with reference TRBV15 and TRBJ2-2 gives the whole variable domain DAMVIQNPRYQVTQFGKPVTLSCSQTLNHNVMYWYQQKSSQAPKLLFHYYDKDFNNEADTPDNFQSRRPNTSFCFLDIRSPGLGDTAMYLCATSRATNTGELFFGEGSRLTVL.

The chain joins TRBV7-9 to TRBJ2-2, with 7 positions matching TRBD1. CDR3 length: 15 residues. From germline, CDR1 is SEHNR and CDR2 FQNEAQ (reference sequence). The junction had 8 bases not matched to a gene; V was cut back by 6 bases and J by 4 bases. The CDR3, as DNA: TGTGCCAGCAGACGACAGGGCCTCGTCACCGGGGAGCTGTTTTTT. It translates to CASRRQGLVTGELFF.

The chain is built from TRBV7-2 and TRBJ1-2; D might be TRBD1 (5 bases). V dropped 1 base and J dropped 3 bases, with 12 bases sitting between them. Germline assignment: CDR1 SGHTA and CDR2 FQGNSA. This CDR3 is built from 15 residues. DNA for the CDR3: TGTGCCAGCAGCTTAGTTTCCAGGGATGACTATGGCTACACCTTC. This codes for CASSLVSRDDYGYTF.

This rearrangement joins TRBV6-6 to TRBJ2-7; 7 bases are shared with TRBD1. The length of the CDR3 is 14 residues. Germline CDR1 and CDR2: MNHNY and SVGAGI (reference sequence). With V trimmed by 4 bases and J by 4 bases, 7 bases remained unmatched. The CDR3 is CASSSGQQHYEQYF. CDR3 sequence (DNA): TGTGCCAGCAGTTCGGGACAGCAACATTACGAGCAGTACTTC.

In this sample, this clone turned up a few times. This sequence joins TRBV7-3 and TRBJ2-3; unclear D gene. The CDR3 has 14 residues. The germline V and J ends were trimmed by 1 base and 5 bases, with 10 bases remaining between them. The germline CDR1 and CDR2 sequences are SGHTA and FQGTGA. The CDR3 nucleotides are TGTGCCAGCAGCTTAAGTAGTAATGGAGATACGCAGTATTTT. Protein: CASSLSSNGDTQYF.

This rearrangement joins TRBV6-5 to TRBJ2-6; unclear D gene. The CDR3 sequence is 15 residues long. CDR1 and CDR2 from the germline V gene are MNHEY and SVGAGI. The V gene lost 5 bases and the J gene lost 2 bases, with 10 bases spanning the gap. CDR3 in amino acids: CASSVGMTGANVLTF. For the CDR3, the DNA is TGTGCCAGCAGTGTAGGGATGACTGGGGCCAACGTCCTGACTTTC.

This chain links TRBV7-9 with TRBJ2-5; 12 nucleotides line up with TRBD1. Trimming removed 3 bases from V and 5 bases from J; junction bases left unmatched: 4. This CDR3 spans 15 amino acids. Germline V gene lookup returns CDR1 SEHNR and CDR2 FQNEAQ (reference sequence). Written as DNA, the CDR3 is TGTGCCAGCAGCTTGGGGACAGGGGGCAAGGAGACCCAGTACTTC. Residues: CASSLGTGGKETQYF.

CDR3 residues: CASRSGQNEKLFF. The CDR3 bases are TGTGCCAGCAGATCGGGACAGAATGAAAAACTGTTTTTT. The V call is TRBV7-2, the J call TRBJ1-4, with 7 positions matching TRBD1. V gave up 6 bases and J gave up 5 bases; unmatched junction bases: 3. Germline CDR1 reads SGHTA; CDR2 reads FQGNSA. This CDR3 contains 13 residues.

The chain combines TRBV30 with TRBJ2-2; D is perhaps TRBD1 (6 bases). Per the germline V gene, CDR1 is GTSNPN and CDR2 is SVGIG (reference sequence). The CDR3 length is 15 residues. V gave up 0 bases and J gave up 6 bases, with 14 bases separating them. CDR3 nucleotide sequence: TGTGCCTGGAGTGTTGGCAGGGGCCGGGCCGGGGAGCTGTTTTTT. As protein: CAWSVGRGRAGELFF.